This paragraph reports one T cell receptor beta chain. The antigen is undetermined. Primers used in a second PCR of roughly 7 to 12 cycles were a sample-barcoded 5' primer and a J-beta primer mix. TCRdb re-called the 5' RACE reads through MiXCR, storing one row per CDR3 protein. The sample includes roughly 1,500,000 distinct CDR3 sequences, about 40% seen only once; the top ten take roughly 7.9%. The V and J ends lost 3 bases and 4 bases respectively, with 14 bases between them. The CDR3 totals 16 residues. The V gene's germline CDR1 is KGHDR and CDR2 SFDVKD. The sample is drawn from a study of blood T cells in healthy people across ages. General observations from the study: Relative to aged donors, long-lived donors carried more naive CD4+ cells and displayed higher diversity.

The source of this sequence is a woman younger than 35 in good health. The chain is built from TRBV24-1 and TRBJ1-4; a possible D gene is TRBD1 (6 bases). The sequenced sample was blood. The CDR3 region is CATSDGNRAGNEKLFF. In DNA, the CDR3 is TGTGCCACCAGTGATGGAAACAGGGCGGGTAATGAAAAACTGTTTTTT.